A single sample gave rise to the 25 T cell receptor beta chains below, sequenced in a study of T cells in Graves' hyperthyroidism and ophthalmopathy. RNA transcripts gave rise to amplified TCR beta CDR3 regions. Carried out on the TCR CDR3, a first-round RT-PCR used the HTBI primer set. TCRdb reprocessed the multiplex PCR reads with MiXCR, giving one entry per CDR3 protein. The data contain 490,000 or so distinct CDR3 sequences, about 20% of them singletons. The sequencing sample was made of blood. The receptors were gathered from a man aged 40-55 years with Graves' ophthalmopathy.

This clonotype was counted ten times or more. This chain links TRBV20-1 with TRBJ2-1; the match to TRBD2 covers 9 bases. The CDR3 consists of 13 residues. Germline V gives CDR1 DFQATT, CDR2 SNEGSKA (reference sequence). With V trimmed by 6 bases and J by 5 bases, 5 bases remained unmatched. This CDR3 is CSASGLANNEQFF. CDR3 nucleotides: TGCAGTGCCTCAGGACTAGCGAACAATGAGCAGTTCTTC.

In this sample, this clonotype turned up once. J is TRBJ1-1 and V is TRBV30; 7 bases align to TRBD1. The J segment lost 11 bases and the V segment lost 2 bases, leaving 11 bases of the junction unmatched. From germline, CDR1 is GTSNPN and CDR2 SVGIG (reference sequence). This CDR3 has 13 residues. The CDR3 DNA reads as TGTGCCTGGAGTTTCCACAGGGGCAGCTTCGCTTTCTTT. This gives the protein CAWSFHRGSFAFF. Drawing the rest from reference TRBV30 and TRBJ1-1, the complete variable domain is SQTIHQWPATLVQPVGSPLSLECTVEGTSNPNLYWYRQAAGRGLQLLFYSVGIGQISSEVPQNLSASRPQDRQFILSSKKLLLSDSGFYLCAWSFHRGSFAFFGQGTRLTVV.

V gene TRBV7-9 combines with J gene TRBJ1-1, with D tentatively TRBD1 (5 bases). The CDR3 loop spans 15 amino acids. In germline, CDR1 is SEHNR, CDR2 FQNEAQ (reference sequence). V dropped 3 bases and J dropped 4 bases, with 15 bases sitting between them. The DNA of the CDR3 is TGTGCCAGCAGCTTTCTTAACAGGCGTTTCACTGAAGCTTTCTTT. It specifies CASSFLNRRFTEAFF.

The sample holds many counts of this clonotype. The chain is built from TRBV28 and TRBJ2-7; maybe TRBD1 (6 bases). The CDR3 is 14 residues long. V was pared by 1 base and J by 4 bases, with 11 bases between. Germline CDR1 reads MDHEN; CDR2 reads SYDVKM. The CDR3 nucleotides read TGTGCCAGCAGTTTATCGCTGCAGGGGTACGAGCAGTACTTC. Residues: CASSLSLQGYEQYF.

This clonotype has ten or more counts. The chain is built from TRBV3-1 and TRBJ2-1; a possible D gene is TRBD2 (6 bases). Trimming removed 1 base at V and 9 bases at J, with 13 bases between. The CDR3 has 14 residues. CDR1 is LGHDT, CDR2 YNNKEL, per germline (reference sequence). The CDR3 protein is CASSQGRDRGEQFF. The CDR3 DNA follows: TGTGCCAGCAGCCAAGGGCGGGATAGGGGTGAGCAGTTCTTC.

This clonotype was seen a handful of times. This chain links TRBV10-3 with TRBJ2-5, with a tentative D call TRBD2 (5 bases). From germline, CDR1 is ENHRY and CDR2 SYGVKD. V was clipped by 10 bases and J by 5 bases, with 20 bases between them. This CDR3 comprises 14 residues. This chain's CDR3 is CATRSDSRGETQYF. The CDR3 bases are TGTGCCACCAGATCCGATAGTAGAGGGGAGACCCAGTACTTC.

This clonotype has ten or more counts. The J gene is TRBJ2-3, the V gene TRBV13; 7 bases are shared with TRBD2. The junction had 6 bases not matched to a gene; V was cut back by 6 bases and J by 0 bases. Germline V gene sequence: CDR1 PRHDT, CDR2 FYEKMQ (reference sequence). This CDR3 contains 15 residues. The CDR3 DNA sequence: TGTGCCAGCAGTCGCGCTAGCGGCAGCACAGATACGCAGTATTTT. Translating gives CASSRASGSTDTQYF.

Of note for this clonotype: Being one base from a much bigger clone, this may be a read error. The CDR3 DNA follows: TGTGCCAGCAGTCTACAAACAGGGGTAAAACACGAGCAGTGCTTC. This sequence encodes CASSLQTGVKHEQCF. The chain links TRBV12-3 or TRBV12-4 to TRBJ2-7, with 7 bases identical to TRBD1. This CDR3 comprises 15 residues.

The chain employs TRBV20-1 and TRBJ2-5, with D perhaps TRBD1 (6 bases). Trimming left V 0 bases short and J 2 bases short, with 13 bases between. The CDR3 is 15 residues long. The germline V gene encodes CDR1 DFQATT and CDR2 SNEGSKA (reference sequence). For the CDR3, the DNA is TGCAGTGCTAGAGATTCGGGGACATTACAAGAGACCCAGTACTTC. Residues: CSARDSGTLQETQYF.

This clonotype was recorded many times. The chain links TRBV12-3 or TRBV12-4 to TRBJ2-5; TRBD1 aligns across 9 bases. With 8 bases clipped from V and 5 bases from J, the junction kept 3 bases outside the gene matches. The CDR3 is made up of 12 amino acids. The CDR3: CASGTGMETQYF. In DNA form, the CDR3 reads TGTGCCAGCGGGACAGGGATGGAGACCCAGTACTTC.

This chain uses TRBV5-1 with TRBJ1-5; possibly TRBD1 for D (5 bases). The V end lost 4 bases, the J end lost 5 bases, and 13 bases lay between the germline ends. The germline gives CDR1 SGHRS, CDR2 YFSETQ. The CDR3 covers 14 residues. CDR3 amino acids: CASSTQPGDQPQHF. CDR3 nucleotides: TGCGCCAGCAGCACTCAACCGGGGGATCAGCCCCAGCATTTT.

Ten or more counts support this clonotype. This CDR3 is CSVGTSGGQETQYF. CDR3 nucleotide sequence: TGCAGCGTCGGGACTAGCGGGGGGCAAGAGACCCAGTACTTC. The J gene is TRBJ2-5, the V gene TRBV29-1, with 15 bases identical to TRBD2. CDR3 length equals 14 residues. CDR1 SQVTM and CDR2 ANQGSEA come from the germline V gene. V was pared by 6 bases and J by 2 bases, with 1 base of the junction left unmatched.

This clonotype was seen more than once but under ten times. This sequence joins TRBV7-8 and TRBJ2-1; 13 bases match TRBD2. The CDR3 contains 18 residues. Germline V lookup: CDR1 SGHVS, CDR2 FQNEAQ. Losses at the gene ends were 2 bases for V and 0 bases for J; bases not matched to a gene: 4. CDR3: CASSLRLAGGSSYNEQFF. The CDR3 coding sequence is TGTGCCAGCAGCTTAAGACTAGCGGGGGGAAGCTCCTACAATGAGCAGTTCTTC.

This clonotype was detected ten times or more. The chain joins TRBV7-9 to TRBJ2-3, with 9 bases identical to TRBD2. V lost 5 bases to trimming and J lost 6 bases; unmatched junction nucleotides: 12. Germline V gene sequence: CDR1 SEHNR, CDR2 FQNEAQ (reference sequence). This CDR3 spans 16 amino acids. CDR3 protein: CASSTPGLAVPDTQYF. The CDR3 nucleotides read TGTGCCAGCAGCACGCCGGGACTAGCAGTTCCCGATACGCAGTATTTT.

This clonotype was picked up a small number of times. The chain has TRBV29-1 and TRBJ2-7; maybe TRBD2 (5 bases). The CDR3 sequence is 11 residues long. Looked up from germline, CDR1 is SQVTM and CDR2 is ANQGSEA. Deletions cut 4 bases from V and 5 bases from J, with 9 bases between. The CDR3 loop is CSVVSGNEQYF. The CDR3, as DNA: TGCAGCGTTGTCTCGGGGAACGAGCAGTACTTC.

This clonotype was counted a few times. CDR3 in DNA: TGTGCCAGCGGGAAGGGGGCATCTACCACTGAAGCTTTCTTT. Amino acid sequence: CASGKGASTTEAFF. The chain combines TRBV2 with TRBJ1-1; 7 bases line up with TRBD1. The CDR3 has 14 residues. Germline values: CDR1 SNHLY, CDR2 FYNNEI. V shed 8 bases and J 4 bases; nucleotides not matched to a gene: 10.

The chain employs TRBV20-1 and TRBJ2-1; 11 bases line up with TRBD2. CDR3 length: 18 amino acids. The germline gives CDR1 DFQATT, CDR2 SNEGSKA (reference sequence). Trimming at V came to 3 bases and at J to 1 base, leaving 11 bases not matched to a gene. CDR3 sequence reads: CSASGLLAGGHSYNEQFF. The CDR3 coding sequence is TGCAGTGCTAGCGGTCTTCTAGCGGGGGGTCATTCCTACAATGAGCAGTTCTTC.

This rearrangement joins TRBV19 to TRBJ1-2; 7 nucleotides match TRBD1. This CDR3 is built from 13 residues. The germline V gene has CDR1 LNHDA and CDR2 SQIVND (reference sequence). J lost 6 bases, V lost 1 base, and 2 bases had no gene match. CDR3 amino acids: CASSIVDRNGYTF. In DNA form, the CDR3 reads TGTGCCAGTAGTATAGTGGACAGGAATGGCTACACCTTC. The full variable domain, with the rest looked up from reference TRBV19 and TRBJ1-2, is DGGITQSPKYLFRKEGQNVTLSCEQNLNHDAMYWYRQDPGQGLRLIYYSQIVNDFQKGDIAEGYSVSREKKESFPLTVTSAQKNPTAFYLCASSIVDRNGYTFGSGTRLTVV.

The genes are TRBV6-1 and TRBJ2-2; no definite D call. V was pared by 6 bases and J by 6 bases, with 11 bases between. Germline V gives CDR1 MNHNS, CDR2 SASEGT. CDR3 size: 13 residues. The CDR3 bases are TGTGCCAGCAGCCTCCCTGTACCCGGGGAGCTGTTTTTT. Its translation is CASSLPVPGELFF.

This clonotype was observed many times. V is TRBV2 and J is TRBJ1-5, with D perhaps matching TRBD1 (5 bases). The CDR3 runs 14 residues. Germline assignment: CDR1 SNHLY and CDR2 FYNNEI. Trimming shortened V by 4 bases and J by 4 bases, and 11 bases separated the two germline ends. The CDR3 region is CASSGQLGNQPQHF. CDR3 sequence (DNA): TGTGCCAGCAGTGGACAGCTCGGGAATCAGCCCCAGCATTTT.

The rearrangement uses TRBV6-2 or TRBV6-3 and TRBJ1-5; perhaps TRBD1 as D (6 bases). Germline V gene lookup returns CDR1 MNHEY and CDR2 SVGEGT. Trimming cost V 6 bases and J 6 bases, with 15 bases left between them. The CDR3 has 14 residues. CDR3 amino acids: CASRQGWSLQPQHF. CDR3 bases: TGTGCCAGCAGACAGGGATGGTCCCTTCAGCCCCAGCATTTT.

The chain couples TRBV9 to TRBJ1-1; TRBD1 agrees at 7 bases. Germline values: CDR1 SGDLS, CDR2 YYNGEE. This CDR3 spans 15 amino acids. V was clipped by 7 bases and J by 4 bases; unmatched bases: 13. The CDR3 bases are TGTGCCAGCGGGTCTGCGCGAGGGGGCATCACTGAAGCTTTCTTT. It is translated as CASGSARGGITEAFF. The complete variable domain, with remaining parts taken from reference TRBV9 and TRBJ1-1, reads DSGVTQTPKHLITATGQRVTLRCSPRSGDLSVYWYQQSLDQGLQFLIQYYNGEERAKGNILERFSAQQFPDLHSELNLSSLELGDSALYFCASGSARGGITEAFFGQGTRLTVV.

This clonotype has only a few counts. The chain has TRBV2 and TRBJ1-4, with TRBD1 as a possible D gene (6 bases). Germline values: CDR1 SNHLY, CDR2 FYNNEI. This CDR3 is 15 amino acids long. V lost 6 bases and J 5 bases, leaving 16 bases between the germline ends. CDR3 amino acids: CASSSRGRGNEKLFF. The CDR3 bases are TGTGCCAGCAGCTCTAGGGGGAGGGGAAATGAAAAACTGTTTTTT. The complete variable domain, with remaining parts taken from reference TRBV2 and TRBJ1-4, reads EPEVTQTPSHQVTQMGQEVILRCVPISNHLYFYWYRQILGQKVEFLVSFYNNEISEKSEIFDDQFSVERPDGSNFTLKIRSTKLEDSAMYFCASSSRGRGNEKLFFGSGTQLSVL.

This clonotype was counted at least ten times. V is TRBV6-1 and J is TRBJ2-7; D possibly corresponds to TRBD2 (5 bases). Germline V gene data show CDR1 as MNHNS and CDR2 as SASEGT. The CDR3 extends over 13 amino acids. Trimming removed 8 bases at V and 0 bases at J, with 11 bases between. DNA for the CDR3: TGTGCCAGCGGGTGGGGAGTCTCCTACGAGCAGTACTTC. This sequence encodes CASGWGVSYEQYF.

In DNA, the CDR3 is TGTGCCTGGAGCCCCCCCTGGGACACTGAAGCTTTCTTT. Its translation: CAWSPPWDTEAFF. The chain combines TRBV30 with TRBJ1-1, with D hard to call. CDR1 and CDR2 from the germline V gene are GTSNPN and SVGIG (reference sequence). This CDR3 is built from 13 residues. Trimming removed 3 bases at V and 3 bases at J, with 11 bases between.